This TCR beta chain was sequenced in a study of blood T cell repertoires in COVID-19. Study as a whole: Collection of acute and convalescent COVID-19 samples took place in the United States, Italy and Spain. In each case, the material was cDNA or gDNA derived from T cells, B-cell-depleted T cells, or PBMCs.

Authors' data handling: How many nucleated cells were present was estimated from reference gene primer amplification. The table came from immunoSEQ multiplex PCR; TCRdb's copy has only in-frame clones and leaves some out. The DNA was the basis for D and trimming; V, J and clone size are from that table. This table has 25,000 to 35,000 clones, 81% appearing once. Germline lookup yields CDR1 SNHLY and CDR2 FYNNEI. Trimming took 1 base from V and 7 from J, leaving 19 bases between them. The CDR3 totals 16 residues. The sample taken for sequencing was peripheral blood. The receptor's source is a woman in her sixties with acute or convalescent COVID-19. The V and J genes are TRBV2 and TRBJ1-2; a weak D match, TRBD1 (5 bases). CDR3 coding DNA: TGTGCCAGCAGTGAAGGGTTAGCAGGGCTTTACAGTGGCTACACCTTC. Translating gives CASSEGLAGLYSGYTF. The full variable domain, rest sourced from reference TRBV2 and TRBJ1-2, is EPEVTQTPSHQVTQMGQEVILRCVPISNHLYFYWYRQILGQKVEFLVSFYNNEISEKSEIFDDQFSVERPDGSNFTLKIRSTKLEDSAMYFCASSEGLAGLYSGYTFGSGTRLTVV.